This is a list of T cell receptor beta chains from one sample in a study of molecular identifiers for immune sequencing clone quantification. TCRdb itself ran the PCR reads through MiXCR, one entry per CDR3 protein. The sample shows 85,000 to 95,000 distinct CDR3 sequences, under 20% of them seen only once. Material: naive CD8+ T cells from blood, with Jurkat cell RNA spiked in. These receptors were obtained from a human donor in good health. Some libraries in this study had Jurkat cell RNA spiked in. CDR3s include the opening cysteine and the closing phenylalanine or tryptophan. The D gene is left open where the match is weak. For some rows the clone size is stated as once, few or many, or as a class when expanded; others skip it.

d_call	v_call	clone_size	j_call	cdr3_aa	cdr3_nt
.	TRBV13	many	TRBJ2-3	CASSWGAATSDTQYF	TGTGCCAGCAGCTGGGGGGCCGCTACCTCAGATACGCAGTATTTT
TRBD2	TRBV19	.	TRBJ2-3	CASSALAGGPTDTRYF	TGTGCCAGTAGTGCGCTAGCGGGGGGGCCTACAGATACGCGGTATTTT
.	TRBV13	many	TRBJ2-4	CASSLWSGGWSAKNIQYF	TGTGCCAGCAGCTTATGGTCAGGGGGGTGGTCGGCCAAAAACATTCAGTACTTC
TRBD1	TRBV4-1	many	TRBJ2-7	CASSHGQGASEQYF	TGCGCCAGCAGCCACGGACAGGGGGCTAGCGAGCAGTACTTC
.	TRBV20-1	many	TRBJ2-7	CSANLAMSSYEQYF	TGCAGTGCGAATCTAGCGATGAGCTCCTACGAGCAGTACTTC
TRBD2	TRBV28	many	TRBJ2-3	CASSFLAGSTTDTQYF	TGTGCCAGCAGTTTTTTAGCGGGGAGTACCACAGATACGCAGTATTTT
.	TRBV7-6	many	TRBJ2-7	CASSLGGEPYEQYF	TGTGCCAGCAGCTTAGGGGGAGAACCCTACGAGCAGTACTTC
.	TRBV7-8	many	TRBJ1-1	CASSLRLRGLNTEAFF	TGTGCCAGCAGCTTACGTCTTAGGGGATTGAACACTGAAGCTTTCTTT
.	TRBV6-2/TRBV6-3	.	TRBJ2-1	CASSPTDGTHNEQFF	TGTGCCAGCAGCCCAACGGACGGGACACACAATGAGCAGTTCTTC
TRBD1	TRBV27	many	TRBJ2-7	CASSLSTGTADEQYF	TGTGCCAGCAGTTTATCGACCGGGACAGCCGACGAGCAGTACTTC
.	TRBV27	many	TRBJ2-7	CASSPQAGLAYEQYF	TGTGCCAGCAGCCCCCAGGCTGGCCTGGCCTACGAGCAGTACTTC
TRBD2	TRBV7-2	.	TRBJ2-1	CASSTNLRGGSYNEQFF	TGTGCCAGCAGCACCAATTTGCGGGGGGGCTCCTACAATGAGCAGTTCTTC
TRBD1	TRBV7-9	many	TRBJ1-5	CASSLVSGTGVYGNQPQHF	TGTGCCAGCAGCTTAGTCTCGGGGACAGGCGTATATGGCAATCAGCCCCAGCATTTT
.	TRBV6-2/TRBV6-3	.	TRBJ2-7	CASSLRVPPYEQHF	TGTGCCAGCAGCTTACGGGTCCCACCCTACGAGCAGCACTTC
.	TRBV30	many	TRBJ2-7	CAWSVEGYEQYF	TGTGCCTGGAGTGTGGAGGGCTACGAGCAGTACTTC
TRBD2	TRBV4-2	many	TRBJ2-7	CASSPREGSYEQYF	TGTGCCAGCAGCCCCCGGGAGGGCTCCTACGAGCAGTACTTC
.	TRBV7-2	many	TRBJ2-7	CASSPTPGESQLYEQYF	TGTGCCAGCAGCCCAACCCCCGGGGAGAGCCAGCTCTACGAGCAGTACTTC
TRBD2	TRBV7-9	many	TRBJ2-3	CASSPGLGGPDTQYF	TGTGCCAGCAGCCCCGGACTAGGAGGTCCAGATACGCAGTATTTT
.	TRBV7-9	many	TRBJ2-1	CASSPEGDTYYNEQFF	TGTGCCAGCAGCCCAGAGGGGGACACCTACTACAATGAGCAGTTCTTC
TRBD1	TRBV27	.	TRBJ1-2	CASSLSGTGVANYGYTF	TGTGCCAGCAGTTTATCAGGGACAGGGGTTGCTAACTATGGCTACACCTTC
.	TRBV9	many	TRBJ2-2	CASSVVTGELFF	TGTGCCAGCAGCGTAGTGACCGGGGAGCTGTTTTTT
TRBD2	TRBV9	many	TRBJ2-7	CASSPRLAISYEQYF	TGTGCCAGCAGCCCCAGACTAGCGATCAGCTACGAGCAGTACTTC
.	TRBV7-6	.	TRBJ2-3	CASSILPPTDTQYF	TGTGCCAGCAGCATACTTCCGCCCACAGATACGCAGTATTTT
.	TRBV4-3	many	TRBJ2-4	CASSQDYGGTAKNIQYF	TGCGCCAGCAGCCAAGATTACGGGGGCACGGCCAAAAACATTCAGTACTTC
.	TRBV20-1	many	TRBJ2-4	CSASLWLYENIQYF	TGCAGTGCTAGTCTATGGCTTTATGAAAACATTCAGTACTTC
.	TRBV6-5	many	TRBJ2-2	CASSYRQLANTGELFF	TGTGCCAGCAGTTACCGTCAACTCGCGAACACCGGGGAGCTGTTTTTT
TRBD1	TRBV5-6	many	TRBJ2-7	CASSFLFKGQGPYEQYF	TGTGCCAGCAGCTTTTTATTCAAAGGACAGGGGCCCTACGAGCAGTACTTC
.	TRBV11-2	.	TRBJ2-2	CASSLVNTGQLFF	TGTGCCAGCAGCTTGGTCAACACCGGGCAGCTGTTTTTT
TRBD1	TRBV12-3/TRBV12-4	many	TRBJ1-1	CASSHPTGMNTEAFF	TGTGCCAGCAGTCATCCGACAGGGATGAACACTGAAGCTTTCTTT
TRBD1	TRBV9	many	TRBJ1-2	CASSVDRTGRGDGYTF	TGTGCCAGCAGCGTGGACCGGACAGGCCGGGGGGATGGCTACACCTTC
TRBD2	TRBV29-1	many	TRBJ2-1	CSVEAGLAGGSSYNEQFF	TGCAGCGTTGAAGCGGGACTAGCGGGGGGGAGCTCCTACAATGAGCAGTTCTTC
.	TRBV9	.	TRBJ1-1	CASSPWGQGLNTEAFF	TGTGCCAGCAGCCCCTGGGGGCAGGGTTTGAACACTGAAGCTTTCTTT
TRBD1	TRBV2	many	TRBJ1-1	CASRHSPSGTAMNTEAFF	TGTGCCAGCAGACATTCCCCTAGCGGGACAGCAATGAACACTGAAGCTTTCTTT
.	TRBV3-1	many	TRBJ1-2	CASSQEGIYNYGYTF	TGTGCCAGCAGCCAAGAAGGAATATATAACTATGGCTACACCTTC
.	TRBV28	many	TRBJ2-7	CASSRGSRNYEQYF	TGTGCCAGCTCCAGGGGATCTAGAAACTACGAGCAGTACTTC
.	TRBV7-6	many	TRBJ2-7	CASSYGTETYEQYF	TGTGCCAGCAGCTATGGGACTGAGACCTACGAGCAGTACTTC
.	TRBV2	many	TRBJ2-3	CAGRDGASSTDTQYF	TGTGCCGGACGGGATGGCGCCTCTAGCACAGATACGCAGTATTTT